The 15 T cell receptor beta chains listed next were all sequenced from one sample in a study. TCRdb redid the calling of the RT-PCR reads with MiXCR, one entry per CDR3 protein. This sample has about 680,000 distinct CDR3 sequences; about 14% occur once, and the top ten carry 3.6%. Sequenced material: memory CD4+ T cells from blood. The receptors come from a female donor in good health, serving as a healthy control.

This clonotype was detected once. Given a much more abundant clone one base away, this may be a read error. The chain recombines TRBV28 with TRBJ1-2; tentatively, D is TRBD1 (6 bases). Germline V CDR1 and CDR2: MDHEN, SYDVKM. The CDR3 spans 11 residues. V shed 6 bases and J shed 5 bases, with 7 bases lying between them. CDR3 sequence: CASRQGYGYTF. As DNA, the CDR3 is TGTGCCAGCAGACAGGGTTATGGCTACACCTTC.

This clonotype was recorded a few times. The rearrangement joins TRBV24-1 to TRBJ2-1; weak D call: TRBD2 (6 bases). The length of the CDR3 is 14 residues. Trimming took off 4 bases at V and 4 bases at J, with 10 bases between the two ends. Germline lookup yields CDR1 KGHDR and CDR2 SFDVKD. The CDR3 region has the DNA TGTGCCACCAGTGACCCCGGGACTTACAATGAGCAGTTCTTC. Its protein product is CATSDPGTYNEQFF.

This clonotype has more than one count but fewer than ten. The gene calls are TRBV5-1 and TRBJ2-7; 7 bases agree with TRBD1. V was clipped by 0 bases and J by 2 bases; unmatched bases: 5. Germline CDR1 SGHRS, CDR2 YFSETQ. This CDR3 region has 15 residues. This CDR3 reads CASSLAVQGTYEQYF. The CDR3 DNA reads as TGCGCCAGCAGCTTGGCCGTACAGGGGACCTACGAGCAGTACTTC. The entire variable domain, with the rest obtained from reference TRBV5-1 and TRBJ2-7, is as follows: KAGVTQTPRYLIKTRGQQVTLSCSPISGHRSVSWYQQTPGQGLQFLFEYFSETQRNKGNFPGRFSGRQFSNSRSEMNVSTLELGDSALYLCASSLAVQGTYEQYFGPGTRLTVT.

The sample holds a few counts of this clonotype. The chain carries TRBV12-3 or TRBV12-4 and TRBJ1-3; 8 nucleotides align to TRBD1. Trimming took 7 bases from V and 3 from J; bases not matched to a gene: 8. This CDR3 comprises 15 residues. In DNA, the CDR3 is TGTGCCAGCACCTCTCATGACAGGGGTGGAAACACCATATATTTT. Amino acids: CASTSHDRGGNTIYF.

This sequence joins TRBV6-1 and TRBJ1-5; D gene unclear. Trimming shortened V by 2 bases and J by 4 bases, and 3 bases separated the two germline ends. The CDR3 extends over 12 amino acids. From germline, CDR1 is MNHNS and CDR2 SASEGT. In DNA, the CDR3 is TGTGCCAGCAGTGAACCGAATCAGCCCCAGCATTTT. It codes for CASSEPNQPQHF.

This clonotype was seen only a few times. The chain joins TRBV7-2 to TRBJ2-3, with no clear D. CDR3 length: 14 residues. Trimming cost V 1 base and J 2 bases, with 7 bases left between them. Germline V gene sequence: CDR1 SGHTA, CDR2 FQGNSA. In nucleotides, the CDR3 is TGTGCCAGCAGCTTAGTTCTTTACACAGATACGCAGTATTTT. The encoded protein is CASSLVLYTDTQYF. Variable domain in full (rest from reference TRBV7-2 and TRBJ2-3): GAGVSQSPSNKVTEKGKDVELRCDPISGHTALYWYRQSLGQGLEFLIYFQGNSAPDKSGLPSDRFSAERTGGSVSTLTIQRTQQEDSAVYLCASSLVLYTDTQYFGPGTRLTVL.

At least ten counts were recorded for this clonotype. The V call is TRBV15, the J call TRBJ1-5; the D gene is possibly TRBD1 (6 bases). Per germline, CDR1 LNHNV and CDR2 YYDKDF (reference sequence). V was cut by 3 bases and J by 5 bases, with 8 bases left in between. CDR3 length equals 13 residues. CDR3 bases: TGTGCCACCAGCAGGCAGGGGCATCAGCCCCAGCATTTT. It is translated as CATSRQGHQPQHF. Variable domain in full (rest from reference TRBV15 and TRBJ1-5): DAMVIQNPRYQVTQFGKPVTLSCSQTLNHNVMYWYQQKSSQAPKLLFHYYDKDFNNEADTPDNFQSRRPNTSFCFLDIRSPGLGDTAMYLCATSRQGHQPQHFGDGTRLSIL.

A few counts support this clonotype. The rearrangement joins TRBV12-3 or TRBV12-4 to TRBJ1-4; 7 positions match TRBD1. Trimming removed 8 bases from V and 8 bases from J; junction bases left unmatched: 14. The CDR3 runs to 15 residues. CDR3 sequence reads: CASRLQGQPSEKLFF. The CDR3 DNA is TGTGCCAGCCGGCTTCAGGGACAGCCGTCAGAAAAACTGTTTTTT.

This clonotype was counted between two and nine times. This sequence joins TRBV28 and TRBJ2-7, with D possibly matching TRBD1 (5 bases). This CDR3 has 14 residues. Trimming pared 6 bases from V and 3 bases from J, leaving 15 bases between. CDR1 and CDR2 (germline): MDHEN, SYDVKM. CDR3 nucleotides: TGTGCCAGCAGGCAGGGTGGTCGTAACTACGAGCAGTACTTC. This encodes CASRQGGRNYEQYF.

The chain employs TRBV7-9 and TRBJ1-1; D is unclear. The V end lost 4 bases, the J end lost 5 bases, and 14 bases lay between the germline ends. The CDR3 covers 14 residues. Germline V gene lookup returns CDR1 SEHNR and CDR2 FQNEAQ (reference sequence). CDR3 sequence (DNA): TGTGCCAGCAGCTCCAACACCCGGTTGACTGAAGCTTTCTTT. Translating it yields CASSSNTRLTEAFF.

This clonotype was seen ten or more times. CDR3 amino acids: CSVDTRGPDTDTQYF. CDR3 coding DNA: TGCAGCGTTGACACCCGGGGCCCGGACACAGATACGCAGTATTTT. The chain carries TRBV29-1 and TRBJ2-3; either TRBD1 or TRBD2 may fit D (5 bases each). This CDR3 has 15 amino acids. The germline V and J ends were trimmed by 3 bases and 2 bases, with 15 bases remaining between them. Germline-derived CDR1 and CDR2 are SQVTM and ANQGSEA.

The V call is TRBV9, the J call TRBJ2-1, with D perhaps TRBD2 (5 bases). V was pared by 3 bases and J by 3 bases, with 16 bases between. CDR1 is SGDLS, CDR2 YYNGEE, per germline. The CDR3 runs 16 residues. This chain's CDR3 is CASSEVASRGYNEQFF. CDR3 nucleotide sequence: TGTGCCAGCAGCGAGGTGGCTAGCAGAGGCTACAATGAGCAGTTCTTC.

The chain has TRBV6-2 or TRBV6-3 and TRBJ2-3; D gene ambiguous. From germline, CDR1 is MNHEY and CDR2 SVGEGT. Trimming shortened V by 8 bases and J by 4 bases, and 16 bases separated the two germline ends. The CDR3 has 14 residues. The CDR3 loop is CASVRYGAADTQYF. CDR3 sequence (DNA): TGTGCCAGCGTTCGTTACGGTGCAGCAGATACGCAGTATTTT.

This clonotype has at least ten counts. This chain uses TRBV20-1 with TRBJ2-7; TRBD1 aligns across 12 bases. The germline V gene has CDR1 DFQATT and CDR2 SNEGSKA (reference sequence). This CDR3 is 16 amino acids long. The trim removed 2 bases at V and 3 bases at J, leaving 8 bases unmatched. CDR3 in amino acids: CSARPGTGGSYYEQYF. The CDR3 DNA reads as TGCAGTGCTAGACCCGGGACAGGGGGCAGTTACTACGAGCAGTACTTC.

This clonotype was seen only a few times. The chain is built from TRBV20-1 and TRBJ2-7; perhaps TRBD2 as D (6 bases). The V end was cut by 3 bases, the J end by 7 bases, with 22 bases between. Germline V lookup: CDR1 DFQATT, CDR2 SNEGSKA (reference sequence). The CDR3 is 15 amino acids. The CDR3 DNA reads TGCAGTGCTAGGGCCTTTTCGGGGCGGGAAGGGGAGCAGTACTTC. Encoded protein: CSARAFSGREGEQYF.